The following is a TCR beta chain sequence with its context. The data were taken from a study of blood T cell repertoires in COVID-19. Profiled with immunoSEQ multiplex PCR; TCRdb holds only in-frame clones, not every one. The sample lists over 120,000 clones, 84% occurring once. The ends were cut back, 5 bases at V and 2 bases at J, with 16 bases in the middle. Looked up from germline, CDR1 is SNHLY and CDR2 is FYNNEI. This CDR3 is 16 amino acids long. The clonotype comes from a human donor in a cohort sampled during active COVID-19. The chain employs TRBV2 and TRBJ1-3, with D possibly being TRBD1 (5 bases). Input material: peripheral blood. Written as DNA, the CDR3 is TGTGCCAGCAGTCGAGTAGCAGGGTCGGCTGGAAACACCATATATTTT. It codes for CASSRVAGSAGNTIYF.